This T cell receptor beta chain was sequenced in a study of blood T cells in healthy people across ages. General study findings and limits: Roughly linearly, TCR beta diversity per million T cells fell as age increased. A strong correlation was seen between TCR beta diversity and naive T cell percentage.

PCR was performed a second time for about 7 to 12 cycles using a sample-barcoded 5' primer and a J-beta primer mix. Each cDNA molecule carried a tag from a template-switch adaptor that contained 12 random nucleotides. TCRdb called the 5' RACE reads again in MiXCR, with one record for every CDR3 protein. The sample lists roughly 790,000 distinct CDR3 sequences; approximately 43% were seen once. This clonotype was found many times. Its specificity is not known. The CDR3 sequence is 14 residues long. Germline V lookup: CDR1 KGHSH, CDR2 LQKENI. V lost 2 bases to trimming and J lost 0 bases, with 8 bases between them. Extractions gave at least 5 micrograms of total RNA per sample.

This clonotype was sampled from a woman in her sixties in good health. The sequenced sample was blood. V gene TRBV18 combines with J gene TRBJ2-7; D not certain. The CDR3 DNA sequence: TGTGCCAGCTCACCAGGCGCCAGCTCCTACGAGCAGTACTTC. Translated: CASSPGASSYEQYF.